This TCR beta chain was found in a study of T cell responses to AZD1222 COVID-19 vaccine. In regard to this clone: The target antigen is unknown.

Study-wide points: White British ancestry dominated among donors, who included more females, and clonal diversity was possibly underestimated.

The assay was immunoSEQ multiplex PCR, and TCRdb's table has in-frame clones only and misses some. The sample carries 150,000 to 250,000 clones, about nine tenths recorded once. This CDR3 has 16 amino acids. The chain couples TRBV21-1 to TRBJ2-3; the table's D gene call, TRBD2, was not cross checked with the DNA. TRBV21-1 is shown as a pseudogene. Sequencing used peripheral blood, obtained 28 days after the second AZD1222 dose. The receptor was derived from an adult who received the AZD1222 COVID-19 vaccine. The CDR3 nucleotides are TGTGCCAGCACACCAACGGGGGGGGCTCGTCCAGATACGCAGTATTTT. Translating it yields CASTPTGGARPDTQYF.